Given below is one T cell receptor beta chain in context. Antigen: not known. The data derive from a study of cytomegalovirus exposure and HLA in healthy donors. Study-wide points: V- and J-gene trimming of TCR beta was linked (in a later analysis) to a missense DCLRE1C variant. There were over 150 TCR beta chains listed as cytomegalovirus-associated. Presence/absence analysis assumed near-uniform sequencing depth across donors.

The PCR had 60 Vbeta and 13 Jbeta primers. Method: immunoSEQ multiplex PCR; TCRdb's copy keeps in-frame clones and lacks some. The data contain about 190,000 clones, roughly four fifths of them seen just once; the ten biggest clones take up around 0.75%. The CDR3 contains 17 residues. V was shortened by 5 bases and J by 0 bases, with 19 bases between the two germline ends. Per germline, CDR1 SEHNR and CDR2 FQNEAQ (reference sequence). This chain links TRBV7-9 with TRBJ1-2; D call uncertain. The sequence derives from a woman in her late teens or twenties in good health and CMV-seronegative. The sample comprised PBMCs. CDR3 nucleotide sequence: TGTGCCAGCAGCCCCATTTCACTACACCCAACTAACTATGGCTACACCTTC. As protein: CASSPISLHPTNYGYTF.